A selection of T cell receptor beta chains follows, all from one sample in a study of patients and donors after allogeneic stem cell transplantation. Using its own MiXCR run on the RT-PCR reads, TCRdb lists one record per CDR3 protein. This repertoire shows roughly 960,000 distinct CDR3 sequences, 15% to 20% found once; its top ten account for 5% to 7.5%. The sample comprised blood, either unsorted or a sorted T cell fraction (not recorded which). The source is a human donor who was either an allogeneic HSCT recipient or a stem cell or donor lymphocyte infusion donor (not recorded which). It is not recorded whose cells these are; they may come from a transplant donor. Both conserved end residues are part of each CDR3. D genes are given only for firm matches. A clone size is listed for some rows: how often the clone was seen (once, few, many), or a class if it is expanded.

J gene,clone size,V gene,D gene,CDR3 DNA,CDR3 protein
TRBJ1-1,.,TRBV12-3/TRBV12-4,.,TGTGCCAGCAGTTTCAACCGCTTTGAAGCTTTCTTT,CASSFNRFEAFF
TRBJ2-7,.,TRBV9,.,TGTGCCAGCAGCGTCGGGCCCAATCCCTACGAGCAGTACTTC,CASSVGPNPYEQYF
TRBJ1-1,.,TRBV29-1,.,TGCAGCGTTGAAGATCAAAAGGGGGAAGCTTTCTTT,CSVEDQKGEAFF
TRBJ1-5,many,TRBV12-3/TRBV12-4,.,TGTGCCAGCAAGCCGACGGGTTTCGGGTTCAATCAGCCCCAGCATTTT,CASKPTGFGFNQPQHF
TRBJ1-1,.,TRBV4-2,.,TGTGCCAGCAGCCAATCCCGCACTGGACACCTTAACACTGAAGCTTTCTTT,CASSQSRTGHLNTEAFF
TRBJ1-4,.,TRBV19,.,TGTGCCAGTAGTATAGATCACCCTGGAAAACTGTTTTTT,CASSIDHPGKLFF
TRBJ1-1,.,TRBV11-1,TRBD1,TGTGCCAGCAGCTTAGCGGGGTTTAGGACAGGATTCTACACTGAAGCTTTCTTT,CASSLAGFRTGFYTEAFF
TRBJ1-1,.,TRBV5-4,TRBD1,TGTGCCAGCAGCTGGGGACAGTTGTTGAACACTGAAGCTTTCTTT,CASSWGQLLNTEAFF
TRBJ2-3,.,TRBV5-1,TRBD1,TGCGCCAGCAGCTTGGCCTCCGGGACAGGGGCAGATACGCAGTATTTT,CASSLASGTGADTQYF
TRBJ2-1,.,TRBV24-1,TRBD2,TGTGCCACCAGTGATCCAGGACTAGCGGGAGGTCACTACAATGAGCAGTTCTTC,CATSDPGLAGGHYNEQFF
TRBJ2-3,.,TRBV6-4,.,TGTGCCAGCAGTGACTCTTCAGCAGCGTCGTCGGTTTTGGATACGCAGTATTTT,CASSDSSAASSVLDTQYF
TRBJ1-6,.,TRBV4-3,.,TGCGCCAGCAGCCAATCGACGGTCTATTCACCCCTCCACTTT,CASSQSTVYSPLHF
TRBJ2-3,few,TRBV20-1,TRBD2,TGCAGTGCTAGTAGCGGGATAGGAGATACGCAGTATTTT,CSASSGIGDTQYF
TRBJ2-7,.,TRBV24-1,.,TGTGCCACCAGTGAGGGGCCCGCGGACGAGCAGTACTTC,CATSEGPADEQYF
TRBJ2-2,few,TRBV29-1,.,TGCAGCGTCGTGGTTCGGGGAGCGAACACCGGGGAGCTGTTTTTT,CSVVVRGANTGELFF
TRBJ1-1,few,TRBV29-1,.,TGCAGCGTCCGTGGACAGACAGACTACACTGAAGCTTTCTTT,CSVRGQTDYTEAFF
TRBJ2-1,.,TRBV11-2,.,TGTGCCAGCAGCTTAGTGCGAGGAGTTTACAATGAGCAGTTCTTC,CASSLVRGVYNEQFF
TRBJ2-1,.,TRBV14,TRBD2,TGTGCCAGCAGCCAAGCGGATGGTCTAGCGGGTGAGCAGTTCTTC,CASSQADGLAGEQFF
TRBJ2-5,few,TRBV10-3,TRBD1,TGTGCCATCAGTGGACAGGGGGCTGGGACCCAGTACTTC,CAISGQGAGTQYF
TRBJ2-1,.,TRBV29-1,TRBD2,TGCAGCGCACGGAGGGACGGGGGGATGGGTGAGCAGTTCTTC,CSARRDGGMGEQFF
TRBJ2-5,.,TRBV27,TRBD2,TGTGCCAGCAGTCGACTAGCGGTGGGGACCCAGTACTTC,CASSRLAVGTQYF
TRBJ1-6,few,TRBV4-3,.,TGCGCCAGCAGCCGTACAGGGCTTAACGAGAATAATTCACCCCTCCACTTT,CASSRTGLNENNSPLHF
TRBJ2-1,once,TRBV11-2,TRBD1,TGTGCCAGCAGCTACCCCAGGGACAGGGCCTACAATGAGCAGTTCTTC,CASSYPRDRAYNEQFF
TRBJ1-2,few,TRBV20-1,.,TGCAGTGCTAGAGTGAGTGGAGAAGGCGGCTACACCTTC,CSARVSGEGGYTF